Below, one TCR beta chain is given with its context. There is no known antigen for this receptor. Qualities for individual bases were not recorded, and no much larger clone is one base off. The data derive from a study of CD8 T cells in ankylosing spondylitis (dated by TCRdb to about 2017). Study-level background: The study profiled T cell receptor beta repertoires in healthy donors and ankylosing spondylitis patients to find disease-linked TCR variants. The whole study cohort included 108 healthy donors and 25 ankylosing spondylitis patients. Samples of peripheral blood were taken, and for ankylosing spondylitis patients, synovial fluid was collected as well.

The sequencer listed for this sample is Illumina HiSeq 2500. Quantitative 5'-RACE with molecular barcodes was used to prepare TCR beta libraries. Regarding the original processing steps: To identify disease-linked TCR variants, a new computational method was used, one built on a probabilistic model of VDJ rearrangement. Through fastp at Q25 and MiXCR, TCRdb rebuilt clones from the public reads, retaining in-frame beta chains. Under each unique CDR3 protein, matching rows form one entry showing the most common genes and DNA. The V and J calls follow TCRdb's processing rather than the paper's. Counted in this sample were 800,000 to 900,000 distinct CDR3 sequences; about 12% of them appeared once. The ten largest clones take up about 0.5% of the sample. General study outcomes and caveats: Some TCR beta motif variants had previously been reported in synovial fluid and blood of reactive arthritis patients, which suggested common disease-initiation mechanisms. Blood from ankylosing spondylitis patients appeared to be characterized by a TCR beta motif composed of about eight highly homologous amino acid variants. According to the report, matched synovial fluid samples from ankylosing spondylitis patients were significantly enriched for the disease-linked clones. In peripheral blood, the disease-linked clones were found at relatively low frequencies and had a CD8+ phenotype.

The sequence was obtained from a male donor with ankylosing spondylitis. Sequencing was done on a sample of blood, either unsorted or a sorted T cell fraction (not recorded which).

The bases are TGCAGCGTTGAAACCTCCGGGACTAGCGGGGGGATCTCCTACAATGAGCAGTTCTTC. This codes for CSVETSGTSGGISYNEQFF. The V gene is TRBV29-1 and the J gene is TRBJ2-1; the junction holds 15 bases that match TRBD2. Germline trimming: 2 bases from V, 0 bases from J; junction bases outside gene matches: 8. The CDR3 numbers 19 residues from cysteine through phenylalanine. Only CDR3 DNA is held: 57 bases, read in frame from base 1. From the germline V gene, CDR1 is SQVTM and CDR2 is ANQGSEA.